The 21 T cell receptor beta chains in this list originate from one sample, sequenced in a study of human T cells and chemical hapten exposure (dated by TCRdb to about 2021). Library preparation was by RACE. For sequencing, a NextSeq 500 was employed. Through fastp at Q25 and MiXCR, TCRdb rebuilt clones from the public reads, retaining in-frame beta chains. Each record represents a unique CDR3 protein, reported with the most common genes and DNA among its rows. The sample has more than 90,000 distinct CDR3 sequences on record, over 9.5% of them singletons. The biggest ten clones account for 2.5% to 4% of the sample. Taken with the paper, the label for time point translates to: patch test 2, 6 weeks after DPC sensitization. The sample's treatment or condition, from its label and the paper: therapeutic diphenylcyclopropenone sensitization with weekly scalp DPC. The input for sequencing was whole blood, taken in connection with sensitization to the hapten diphenylcyclopropenone (DPC). These receptors came from a woman between 40 and 50 years old with alopecia areata. Some clones in this sample may be carry-over from other donors' samples.

The V gene is TRBV20-1, the J gene TRBJ2-3, with 11 bases aligning to TRBD2. This CDR3 spans 14 amino acids. With V trimmed by 4 bases and J by 2 bases, 2 bases remained unmatched. CDR1 DFQATT and CDR2 SNEGSKA come from the germline V gene (reference sequence). CDR3 region: CSAKGLADTDTQYF. The CDR3 bases are TGCAGTGCTAAGGGACTAGCGGACACAGATACGCAGTATTTT.

The sample holds a few counts of this clonotype. This rearrangement joins TRBV30 to TRBJ2-2, with 11 positions matching TRBD1. V shed 2 bases, J shed 9 bases, and the junction held 8 bases outside the gene matches. From germline, CDR1 is GTSNPN and CDR2 SVGIG (reference sequence). There are 15 residues in the CDR3. The CDR3 here is CAWSFRDRGDRELFF. In DNA form, the CDR3 reads TGTGCCTGGAGTTTCCGGGACAGGGGGGACCGGGAGCTGTTTTTT.

This clonotype was observed many times. The V call is TRBV5-6, the J call TRBJ2-3; D is undetermined. Deletions cut 4 bases from V and 0 bases from J, with 15 bases between. The length of the CDR3 is 16 residues. Per the germline V gene, CDR1 is SGHDT and CDR2 is YYEEEE. CDR3 loop: CASSQIERLSTDTQYF. CDR3 DNA sequence: TGTGCCAGCAGCCAAATTGAAAGACTTAGCACAGATACGCAGTATTTT.

This clonotype was observed a few times. This chain uses TRBV5-6 with TRBJ2-7; D remains unclear. V dropped 2 bases and J dropped 0 bases, with 6 bases sitting between them. The CDR3 contains 13 residues. CDR1 and CDR2 (germline): SGHDT, YYEEEE. The CDR3 is CASSFWGSYEQYF. The CDR3 DNA reads as TGTGCCAGCAGCTTTTGGGGCTCCTACGAGCAGTACTTC.

This chain uses TRBV30 with TRBJ1-2; 8 bases align to TRBD1. The CDR3 has 16 amino acids. V lost 6 bases to trimming and J lost 1 base; unmatched junction nucleotides: 13. Looked up from germline, CDR1 is GTSNPN and CDR2 is SVGIG (reference sequence). CDR3 residues: CACRPRDRLINYGYTF. The CDR3 bases are TGTGCCTGCCGGCCCCGGGACAGGCTTATTAACTATGGCTACACCTTC.

This clonotype has a handful of counts. The chain combines TRBV12-3 or TRBV12-4 with TRBJ2-3; 9 bases align to TRBD2. Trimming cost V 6 bases and J 2 bases; bases outside gene matches: 6. The CDR3 spans 15 residues. The CDR3 spells CASSRAGGDTDTQYF. CDR3 sequence (DNA): TGTGCCAGCAGCCGAGCGGGGGGCGACACAGATACGCAGTATTTT.

This clonotype was counted ten times or more. This chain uses TRBV20-1 with TRBJ2-1; D assignment may be TRBD1 or TRBD2 (6 bases each). The germline gives CDR1 DFQATT, CDR2 SNEGSKA (reference sequence). The CDR3 length is 17 residues. With 3 bases removed from V and 0 bases from J, the gap between germline ends came to 18 bases. The CDR3 nucleotides are TGCAGTGCTAGGGGGGGCTTAGCGAAGAGCTCCTACAATGAGCAGTTCTTC. Its protein product is CSARGGLAKSSYNEQFF.

On this clonotype: One base away lies a much larger clone, so this may be a sequencing read error. The chain has TRBV7-8 and TRBJ2-7; a weak D match, TRBD2 (6 bases). The CDR3 length is 16 residues. Germline V gene data show CDR1 as SGHVS and CDR2 as FQNEAQ. CDR3 protein: CASSLFGGDFSYERYF. The CDR3 nucleotides are TGTGCCAGCAGCTTATTCGGCGGGGACTTCTCCTACGAGCGGTACTTC.

This clonotype has only a few counts. The chain links TRBV20-1 to TRBJ2-7; the D gene is possibly TRBD2 (6 bases). The CDR3 has 13 amino acids. V dropped 4 bases and J dropped 7 bases, with 17 bases sitting between them. Germline-derived CDR1 and CDR2 are DFQATT and SNEGSKA (reference sequence). The CDR3 sequence is CSANQLLAREQYF. CDR3 DNA sequence: TGCAGTGCTAACCAACTACTAGCAAGGGAGCAGTACTTC.

In this sample, this clonotype turned up a few times. The V gene is TRBV6-5, the J gene TRBJ2-3; TRBD2 matches at 9 bases. Per the germline V gene, CDR1 is MNHEY and CDR2 is SVGAGI. The V and J ends lost 6 bases and 3 bases, in that order; junction bases with no gene match: 7. This CDR3 region has 15 residues. The CDR3 bases are TGTGCCAGCAGATCCATAAGCGGGGGGACAGATACGCAGTATTTT. Translated: CASRSISGGTDTQYF.

The V call is TRBV20-1, the J call TRBJ1-2; the D gene is possibly TRBD1 (5 bases). Germline CDR1 reads DFQATT; CDR2 reads SNEGSKA (reference sequence). Trimming stripped 3 bases from V and 0 bases from J, with 17 bases between. There are 16 residues in the CDR3. The CDR3 loop reads CSARRTAGAANYGYTF. Here the CDR3 DNA reads TGCAGTGCTAGGCGAACCGCCGGGGCCGCTAACTATGGCTACACCTTC.

In its sample, this clonotype was seen many times. The V call is TRBV20-1, the J call TRBJ2-7; 9 nucleotides line up with TRBD1. Per germline, CDR1 DFQATT and CDR2 SNEGSKA (reference sequence). The CDR3 has 14 residues. The V segment lost 3 bases and the J segment 6 bases; nucleotides outside the gene matches: 9. The CDR3: CSASTLTGGGEQYF. The CDR3 region has the DNA TGCAGTGCTAGCACCCTTACAGGGGGCGGCGAGCAGTACTTC.

This sequence joins TRBV30 and TRBJ1-6; no clear D. The V gene's germline CDR1 is GTSNPN and CDR2 SVGIG (reference sequence). The CDR3 length is 12 residues. CDR3 loop: CTPASPSSPLHF. For the CDR3, the DNA is TGTACCCCGGCCAGCCCTTCGTCACCCCTCCACTTT.

This clonotype was seen ten or more times. V is TRBV10-3 and J is TRBJ2-2; tentatively, D is TRBD1 or TRBD2 (5 bases each). This CDR3 region has 15 residues. The V gene lost 5 bases and the J gene lost 2 bases, with 12 bases spanning the gap. Germline CDR1 ENHRY, CDR2 SYGVKD. CDR3 DNA sequence: TGTGCCATCAGTTCCGTTGGGGGAAACACCGGGGAGCTGTTTTTT. This gives the protein CAISSVGGNTGELFF.

This clonotype was found a few times. The gene calls are TRBV7-2 and TRBJ2-7, with no clear D. This CDR3 is 11 amino acids long. Germline V lookup: CDR1 SGHTA, CDR2 FQGNSA. With 0 bases removed from V and 7 bases from J, the gap between germline ends came to 4 bases. As DNA, the CDR3 is TGTGCCAGCAGCTTAGCGCGAGAGCAGTACTTC. Translation: CASSLAREQYF.

This clonotype came up many times. This chain links TRBV20-1 with TRBJ2-1; D might be TRBD2 (7 bases). The V and J ends lost 1 base and 8 bases respectively, with 18 bases between them. Germline assignment: CDR1 DFQATT and CDR2 SNEGSKA (reference sequence). The CDR3 runs to 15 residues. The DNA for the CDR3 is TGCAGTGCTAGAGCTAGAGGGGGGGTCAGGGATGAGCAGTTCTTC. Amino acids: CSARARGGVRDEQFF.

This clonotype was recorded a few times. The chain carries TRBV9 and TRBJ1-2; D ambiguous. Trimming shortened V by 0 bases and J by 6 bases, and 6 bases separated the two germline ends. Germline values: CDR1 SGDLS, CDR2 YYNGEE. This CDR3 has 12 amino acids. The CDR3 reads CASSVGPDGYTF. CDR3 nucleotides: TGTGCCAGCAGCGTAGGGCCAGATGGCTACACCTTC.

On this clonotype: A much larger clone differs by one base, so this may be a read error. This chain joins TRBV2 and TRBJ2-3, with a tentative D call TRBD1 (5 bases). The CDR3 is 14 amino acids. CDR1 SNHLY and CDR2 FYNNEI come from the germline V gene. The V and J ends lost 6 bases and 4 bases respectively, with 14 bases between them. The CDR3 reads CASRDKKSSDTQYF. The CDR3, as DNA: TGTGCCAGCAGGGACAAAAAAAGCTCAGATACGCAGTATTTT.

This clonotype was picked up many times. The CDR3 spells CASSPRQGISHTEAFF. The CDR3 nucleotides are TGTGCCAGCAGCCCGCGACAGGGCATTTCCCACACTGAAGCTTTCTTT. The gene calls are TRBV9 and TRBJ1-1; 7 bases align to TRBD1. Per the germline V gene, CDR1 is SGDLS and CDR2 is YYNGEE. V gave up 4 bases and J gave up 3 bases; unmatched junction bases: 12. The length of the CDR3 is 16 residues. Looking up the rest from reference TRBV9 and TRBJ1-1 gives the full variable domain: DSGVTQTPKHLITATGQRVTLRCSPRSGDLSVYWYQQSLDQGLQFLIQYYNGEERAKGNILERFSAQQFPDLHSELNLSSLELGDSALYFCASSPRQGISHTEAFFGQGTRLTVV.

The chain joins TRBV12-5 to TRBJ1-1; 8 bases match TRBD1. V lost 7 bases and J lost 5; bases outside the gene matches: 12. Germline assignment: CDR1 LGHNT and CDR2 FRNRAP. The CDR3 totals 15 residues. The CDR3 loop is CASASGPQGVTEAFF. CDR3 sequence (DNA): TGTGCTAGTGCCTCGGGTCCACAGGGGGTTACTGAAGCTTTCTTT.

DNA of the CDR3: TGTGCCAGCAGCTTAACGCTAGCGGGGGGGACCTACGAGCAGTACTTC. Translating gives CASSLTLAGGTYEQYF. The chain carries TRBV7-2 and TRBJ2-7; TRBD2 aligns across 12 bases. The CDR3 has 16 amino acids. Trimming removed 2 bases from V and 2 bases from J; junction bases left unmatched: 4. Germline CDR1 is SGHTA and CDR2 is FQGNSA.